The 10 T cell receptor beta chains given below trace back to one sample, sequenced in a study of Ad26.COV2.S vaccination and SARS-CoV-2 variants. Stated treatment: 15 to 20 received Ad26.COV2.S at low or high dose, single or two shots; roughly five received placebo; per-sample allocation not given. Sampling was done on day 63 after the first vaccine or placebo injection. Using immunoSEQ multiplex PCR, the repertoire was profiled, and TCRdb retains in-frame clones only, with some absent. The sample contains about 420,000 clones, around 87% of which appear only once. The sample consisted of peripheral blood, taken in a trial of Ad26.COV2.S vaccine versus placebo. The receptors here all came from a person aged 18 to 65 who received the Ad26.COV2.S COVID-19 vaccine or a placebo.

This chain links TRBV4-3 with TRBJ2-3; TRBD1 matches at 11 bases. Germline V lookup: CDR1 LGHNA, CDR2 YSLEER. This CDR3 region has 18 residues. V trimming: 0 bases; J trimming: 3 bases; junction bases outside the gene matches: 8. CDR3 DNA: TGCGCCAGCAGCCAAGATTTGGGGACAGGGGGGAGGACAGATACGCAGTATTTT. Its protein is CASSQDLGTGGRTDTQYF.

The rearrangement uses TRBV19 and TRBJ2-7; 10 bases are a match to TRBD2. Trimming took 5 bases from V and 3 from J; bases not matched to a gene: 4. CDR1 and CDR2 from the germline V gene are LNHDA and SQIVND (reference sequence). This CDR3 region has 14 residues. The CDR3 loop reads CASSVASGGYEQYF. In DNA form, the CDR3 reads TGTGCCAGTAGTGTCGCTAGCGGGGGCTACGAGCAGTACTTC.

The chain has TRBV2 and TRBJ2-7, with 9 positions matching TRBD1. The CDR3 is 14 residues long. CDR1 is SNHLY, CDR2 FYNNEI, per germline. J was trimmed by 2 bases and V by 7 bases; bases with no gene match: 6. CDR3 protein: CASKDRGPTYEQYF. The CDR3 coding sequence is TGTGCCAGCAAGGACAGGGGACCCACCTACGAGCAGTACTTC.

The rearrangement joins TRBV7-8 to TRBJ1-5; 10 bases match TRBD1. CDR3 length: 15 amino acids. In germline, CDR1 is SGHVS, CDR2 FQNEAQ. Trimming removed 4 bases from V and 2 bases from J; junction bases left unmatched: 2. The CDR3 protein is CASSSGTGGNQPQHF. DNA of the CDR3: TGTGCCAGCAGCTCCGGGACAGGGGGCAATCAGCCCCAGCATTTT.

The V gene is TRBV7-8, the J gene TRBJ2-7; D might be TRBD1 (5 bases). Germline V gene lookup returns CDR1 SGHVS and CDR2 FQNEAQ. The CDR3 is 16 residues long. Trimming cost V 0 bases and J 5 bases, with 17 bases left between them. The CDR3 DNA reads as TGTGCCAGCAGCTTAGCTGGTGCAGGGTCTGGGAACGAGCAGTACTTC. It translates to CASSLAGAGSGNEQYF.

This clone was detected only once. V gene TRBV2 combines with J gene TRBJ2-4, with 10 positions matching TRBD2. Trimming took 2 bases from V and 2 from J; bases not matched to a gene: 12. The CDR3 is made up of 19 amino acids. Germline values: CDR1 SNHLY, CDR2 FYNNEI. CDR3 region: CASSELGSGGISPKNIQYF. The CDR3 DNA follows: TGTGCCAGCAGTGAATTGGGTAGCGGGGGGATCTCGCCCAAAAACATTCAGTACTTC.

The chain joins TRBV29-1 to TRBJ2-1; no firm D call. V lost 0 bases to trimming and J lost 2 bases, with 17 bases between them. The CDR3 spans 17 residues. Germline assignment: CDR1 SQVTM and CDR2 ANQGSEA. The CDR3 loop reads CSVEEMRGPLTYNEQFF. The CDR3 DNA reads TGCAGCGTTGAAGAAATGCGCGGTCCGCTCACCTACAATGAGCAGTTCTTC.

The V gene is TRBV9, the J gene TRBJ1-6; TRBD1 agrees at 9 bases. Trimming cost V 4 bases and J 9 bases; bases outside gene matches: 5. The CDR3 covers 14 residues. The germline V gene encodes CDR1 SGDLS and CDR2 YYNGEE. The CDR3 loop is CASSLGQGSSPLHF. As DNA, the CDR3 is TGTGCCAGCAGCTTAGGACAGGGGAGTTCACCCCTCCACTTT.

V usage is TRBV14 and J usage is TRBJ1-2, with D possibly being TRBD1 (5 bases). This CDR3 comprises 13 residues. Germline lookup yields CDR1 SGHDN and CDR2 FVKESK. V was cut by 3 bases and J by 2 bases, with 7 bases left in between. The CDR3 sequence is CASSHRQNYGYTF. The CDR3 DNA reads as TGTGCCAGCAGCCACCGACAGAACTATGGCTACACCTTC.

The V gene is TRBV5-1, the J gene TRBJ2-7; D is unresolved. The germline CDR1 and CDR2 sequences are SGHRS and YFSETQ. The CDR3 is made up of 16 amino acids. Trimming stripped 4 bases from V and 1 base from J, with 18 bases between. The CDR3 region has the DNA TGCGCCAGCAGCGGTTTTAGCCCAATGTCGTCCTACGAGCAGTACTTC. Translated, it gives CASSGFSPMSSYEQYF.